This T cell receptor (beta chain) is drawn from a study of blood T cell repertoires in COVID-19. About the research overall: T cells, B-cell-depleted T cells, or PBMCs provided the cDNA or gDNA that served as material.

Trimming at V came to 11 bases and at J to 8 bases, leaving 10 bases not matched to a gene. Germline CDR1 LNHDA, CDR2 SQIVND (reference sequence). The length of the CDR3 is 14 residues. This clone has more than one count but fewer than ten. The table came from immunoSEQ multiplex PCR; TCRdb's copy has only in-frame clones and leaves some out. The repertoire consists of roughly 120,000 clones, with under 90% occurring once and the leading ten covering approximately 12%. The chain joins TRBV19 to TRBJ2-2; 11 nucleotides agree with TRBD1. Material for sequencing was peripheral blood. This TCR was sampled from a woman aged 60 to 75 with acute or convalescent COVID-19. CDR3 protein: CASRGTGGYGELFF. DNA of the CDR3: TGTGCCTCCAGGGGGACAGGGGGATATGGGGAGCTGTTTTTT.